These T cell receptor beta chains were read from a single sample in a study of human T cells and chemical hapten exposure. Each CDR3 protein gets one entry after TCRdb re-called the RACE reads with MiXCR. The data hold approximately 82,000 distinct CDR3 sequences, with over 9.5% observed a single time. Here the sequenced sample was whole blood, taken in connection with sensitization to the hapten diphenylcyclopropenone (DPC). The receptor source for this set is a man aged 35 to 55 with alopecia areata. Some clones in this sample may be carry-over from other donors' samples. Both conserved end residues are part of each CDR3. The order of the fields is clone size, J gene, D gene, V gene, CDR3 protein, CDR3 DNA. The D gene is left open where the match is weak. Where a row states a size, it is once, few, many or the class of an expanded clone; other rows omit it.

clone size: few
J gene: TRBJ1-4
D gene: NA
V gene: TRBV28
CDR3 protein: CASSLRTAFNEKLFF
CDR3 DNA: TGTGCCAGCAGTTTACGGACAGCCTTTAATGAAAAACTGTTTTTT

clone size: few
J gene: TRBJ1-5
D gene: NA
V gene: TRBV6-1
CDR3 protein: CASSQGSGPQHF
CDR3 DNA: TGTGCCAGCAGCCAAGGGTCGGGGCCCCAGCATTTT

clone size: many
J gene: TRBJ2-5
D gene: TRBD2
V gene: TRBV7-2
CDR3 protein: CASSVTSGQETQYF
CDR3 DNA: TGTGCCAGCAGCGTCACTAGCGGACAAGAGACCCAGTACTTC

clone size: few
J gene: TRBJ2-5
D gene: NA
V gene: TRBV25-1
CDR3 protein: CASSESRDNGETQYF
CDR3 DNA: TGTGCCAGCAGTGAATCCCGGGACAACGGGGAGACCCAGTACTTC

clone size: NA
J gene: TRBJ2-3
D gene: NA
V gene: TRBV20-1
CDR3 protein: CSASDSQREVRDTQYF
CDR3 DNA: TGCAGTGCTAGCGATTCTCAGAGAGAGGTTAGAGATACGCAGTATTTT

clone size: few
J gene: TRBJ1-1
D gene: NA
V gene: TRBV5-1
CDR3 protein: CASIREQGSTEAFF
CDR3 DNA: TGCGCCAGCATTAGGGAGCAGGGGAGCACTGAAGCTTTCTTT

clone size: many
J gene: TRBJ2-1
D gene: TRBD2
V gene: TRBV9
CDR3 protein: CASSVSGTSGRGEQFF
CDR3 DNA: TGTGCCAGCAGCGTATCTGGGACTAGCGGGAGGGGTGAGCAGTTCTTC

clone size: many
J gene: TRBJ1-5
D gene: TRBD1
V gene: TRBV5-6
CDR3 protein: CASSIKGAGNQPQHF
CDR3 DNA: TGTGCCAGCAGCATTAAGGGGGCCGGGAATCAGCCCCAGCATTTT

clone size: NA
J gene: TRBJ2-3
D gene: NA
V gene: TRBV6-5
CDR3 protein: CASSRFADTDTQYF
CDR3 DNA: TGTGCCAGCAGTCGATTCGCAGACACAGATACGCAGTATTTT

clone size: many
J gene: TRBJ1-3
D gene: NA
V gene: TRBV12-3/TRBV12-4
CDR3 protein: CASSRGTGDSGNTIYF
CDR3 DNA: TGTGCCAGCAGTCGGGGGACGGGGGACTCTGGAAACACCATATATTTT

clone size: few
J gene: TRBJ1-3
D gene: NA
V gene: TRBV20-1
CDR3 protein: CSASIISGNTIYF
CDR3 DNA: TGCAGTGCTTCCATCATCTCTGGAAACACCATATATTTT

clone size: many
J gene: TRBJ1-2
D gene: NA
V gene: TRBV4-3
CDR3 protein: CASSQERGWVNYGYTF
CDR3 DNA: TGCGCCAGCAGCCAAGAGAGGGGCTGGGTTAACTATGGCTACACCTTC

clone size: few
J gene: TRBJ2-6
D gene: NA
V gene: TRBV2
CDR3 protein: CASSPGPPGANVLTF
CDR3 DNA: TGTGCCAGCAGTCCAGGGCCACCGGGGGCCAACGTCCTGACTTTC

clone size: NA
J gene: TRBJ2-5
D gene: NA
V gene: TRBV6-2/TRBV6-3
CDR3 protein: CASSYGDSQTQYF
CDR3 DNA: TGTGCCAGCAGTTACGGGGACTCGCAGACCCAGTACTTC

clone size: NA
J gene: TRBJ1-1
D gene: NA
V gene: TRBV4-1
CDR3 protein: CASSQPFQLNTEAFF
CDR3 DNA: TGCGCCAGCAGCCAACCTTTCCAGTTGAACACTGAAGCTTTCTTT

clone size: few
J gene: TRBJ2-3
D gene: TRBD1
V gene: TRBV14
CDR3 protein: CASRPRRTAGQGEHTQYF
CDR3 DNA: TGTGCCAGCAGGCCTCGAAGGACGGCGGGACAGGGGGAGCATACGCAGTATTTT

clone size: few
J gene: TRBJ1-2
D gene: TRBD1
V gene: TRBV5-4
CDR3 protein: CASSVRGTGKDGYTF
CDR3 DNA: TGTGCCAGCAGCGTGAGAGGGACAGGGAAGGATGGCTACACCTTC

clone size: few
J gene: TRBJ1-5
D gene: NA
V gene: TRBV4-2
CDR3 protein: CASSQELAGRGSNQPQHF
CDR3 DNA: TGTGCCAGCAGCCAAGAGTTGGCGGGGAGGGGCAGCAATCAGCCCCAGCATTTT

clone size: few
J gene: TRBJ1-1
D gene: NA
V gene: TRBV7-8
CDR3 protein: CASSPLGFRITEAFF
CDR3 DNA: TGTGCCAGCAGCCCCTTGGGATTTCGAATCACTGAAGCTTTCTTT

clone size: few
J gene: TRBJ2-7
D gene: NA
V gene: TRBV20-1
CDR3 protein: CSAGGGRHNNYEQYF
CDR3 DNA: TGCAGTGCTGGGGGGGGGCGGCATAATAACTACGAGCAGTACTTC

clone size: few
J gene: TRBJ2-4
D gene: NA
V gene: TRBV27
CDR3 protein: CASSPDLGNNIQYF
CDR3 DNA: TGTGCCAGCAGTCCAGACCTGGGTAACAACATTCAGTACTTC

clone size: many
J gene: TRBJ1-5
D gene: NA
V gene: TRBV15
CDR3 protein: CATSREIWQPQHF
CDR3 DNA: TGTGCCACCAGCAGAGAAATCTGGCAGCCCCAGCATTTT

clone size: NA
J gene: TRBJ2-2
D gene: NA
V gene: TRBV28
CDR3 protein: CASSPYGDTPRNTGELFF
CDR3 DNA: TGTGCCAGCAGCCCCTATGGAGACACCCCTAGGAACACCGGGGAGCTGTTTTTT

clone size: few
J gene: TRBJ2-1
D gene: TRBD2
V gene: TRBV7-9
CDR3 protein: CASTLGASGSYKSNEQFF
CDR3 DNA: TGTGCCAGCACCCTAGGGGCTAGCGGGAGTTACAAGAGCAATGAGCAGTTCTTC

clone size: NA
J gene: TRBJ2-1
D gene: NA
V gene: TRBV7-8
CDR3 protein: CASSLVEYPYGGYEQFF
CDR3 DNA: TGTGCCAGCAGCTTAGTCGAGTATCCATATGGCGGTTATGAGCAGTTCTTC

clone size: many
J gene: TRBJ2-2
D gene: NA
V gene: TRBV6-1
CDR3 protein: CASWMGDTGELFF
CDR3 DNA: TGTGCCAGCTGGATGGGGGACACCGGGGAGCTGTTTTTT

clone size: few
J gene: TRBJ1-6
D gene: NA
V gene: TRBV20-1
CDR3 protein: CSAESGSPLHF
CDR3 DNA: TGCAGTGCCGAGTCCGGTTCACCCCTCCACTTT

clone size: few
J gene: TRBJ1-5
D gene: NA
V gene: TRBV4-1
CDR3 protein: CASSRGLSIQPQHF
CDR3 DNA: TGCGCCAGCAGCCGAGGACTTTCTATTCAGCCCCAGCATTTT

clone size: NA
J gene: TRBJ2-3
D gene: NA
V gene: TRBV29-1
CDR3 protein: CSVEGWGSTDTQYF
CDR3 DNA: TGCAGCGTTGAAGGTTGGGGTAGCACAGATACGCAGTATTTT

clone size: NA
J gene: TRBJ2-2
D gene: NA
V gene: TRBV3-1
CDR3 protein: CASSQMIASAGSGELFF
CDR3 DNA: TGTGCCAGCAGCCAAATGATAGCGTCAGCCGGCTCCGGGGAGCTGTTTTTT

clone size: many
J gene: TRBJ1-2
D gene: NA
V gene: TRBV6-2/TRBV6-3
CDR3 protein: CASRGGVLYGYTF
CDR3 DNA: TGTGCCAGCAGAGGGGGAGTACTCTATGGCTACACCTTC

clone size: few
J gene: TRBJ2-1
D gene: TRBD2
V gene: TRBV20-1
CDR3 protein: CSARSGLAGGWGSYNEQFF
CDR3 DNA: TGCAGTGCTAGGAGCGGCCTAGCGGGAGGGTGGGGTTCCTACAATGAGCAGTTCTTC

clone size: few
J gene: TRBJ2-3
D gene: NA
V gene: TRBV7-8
CDR3 protein: CASTPSNLPTDTQYF
CDR3 DNA: TGTGCCAGCACCCCCTCCAACCTCCCCACAGATACGCAGTATTTT

clone size: few
J gene: TRBJ1-1
D gene: TRBD1
V gene: TRBV30
CDR3 protein: CAWMGQVNTEAFF
CDR3 DNA: TGTGCCTGGATGGGACAGGTGAACACTGAAGCTTTCTTT

clone size: NA
J gene: TRBJ2-2
D gene: NA
V gene: TRBV29-1
CDR3 protein: CSVEDFRENTGELFF
CDR3 DNA: TGCAGCGTTGAAGATTTCAGGGAGAACACCGGGGAGCTGTTTTTT

clone size: many
J gene: TRBJ1-1
D gene: NA
V gene: TRBV29-1
CDR3 protein: CSVDTDPMNTEAFF
CDR3 DNA: TGCAGCGTTGACACTGATCCGATGAACACTGAAGCTTTCTTT

clone size: NA
J gene: TRBJ2-2
D gene: TRBD1
V gene: TRBV5-4
CDR3 protein: CASSFDRGGTGELFF
CDR3 DNA: TGTGCCAGCAGCTTTGACAGGGGAGGTACCGGGGAGCTGTTTTTT

clone size: NA
J gene: TRBJ1-1
D gene: TRBD1
V gene: TRBV15
CDR3 protein: CATSRDGQGDTEAFF
CDR3 DNA: TGTGCCACCAGCAGAGATGGGCAGGGGGACACTGAAGCTTTCTTT

clone size: NA
J gene: TRBJ2-1
D gene: NA
V gene: TRBV19
CDR3 protein: CASTRRGGADNEQFF
CDR3 DNA: TGTGCCAGTACCAGAAGGGGTGGGGCGGACAATGAGCAGTTCTTC

clone size: few
J gene: TRBJ2-3
D gene: NA
V gene: TRBV4-3
CDR3 protein: CASSQEGATDTQYF
CDR3 DNA: TGCGCCAGCAGCCAAGAAGGCGCAACAGATACGCAGTATTTT

clone size: NA
J gene: TRBJ2-3
D gene: NA
V gene: TRBV7-2
CDR3 protein: CASSLGTTGTDTQYF
CDR3 DNA: TGTGCCAGCAGCTTAGGGACCACTGGCACAGATACGCAGTATTTT

clone size: few
J gene: TRBJ2-5
D gene: NA
V gene: TRBV12-3/TRBV12-4
CDR3 protein: CASKILGLGETQYF
CDR3 DNA: TGTGCCAGCAAAATCCTCGGGCTTGGGGAGACCCAGTACTTC

clone size: NA
J gene: TRBJ2-4
D gene: TRBD1
V gene: TRBV6-2/TRBV6-3
CDR3 protein: CASSRTGENIQYF
CDR3 DNA: TGTGCCAGCAGCAGGACAGGGGAAAACATTCAGTACTTC

clone size: many
J gene: TRBJ2-1
D gene: NA
V gene: TRBV12-3/TRBV12-4
CDR3 protein: CASSASGVSYNEQFF
CDR3 DNA: TGTGCCAGCAGCGCCAGCGGTGTCTCCTACAATGAGCAGTTCTTC

clone size: many
J gene: TRBJ2-3
D gene: NA
V gene: TRBV5-1
CDR3 protein: CASSSLTAADTQYF
CDR3 DNA: TGCGCCAGCAGCTCGTTGACAGCGGCAGATACGCAGTATTTT

clone size: few
J gene: TRBJ2-3
D gene: TRBD2
V gene: TRBV9
CDR3 protein: CASSTGTSGIDTQYF
CDR3 DNA: TGTGCCAGCAGCACAGGGACTAGCGGGATCGATACGCAGTATTTT

clone size: few
J gene: TRBJ2-2
D gene: TRBD2
V gene: TRBV24-1
CDR3 protein: CATSDKLAGGRYTGELFF
CDR3 DNA: TGTGCCACCAGTGACAAGTTAGCGGGAGGGAGGTACACCGGGGAGCTGTTTTTT